One sample yielded the 18 T cell receptor beta chains listed below, sequenced in a study of T cells in Graves' hyperthyroidism and ophthalmopathy. TCR beta CDR3 sequences were amplified from RNA transcripts. The HTBI set primed first-round TCR CDR3 RT-PCR. One entry per CDR3 protein, called by TCRdb with MiXCR from the multiplex PCR reads. This table holds tens of thousands of distinct CDR3 sequences, around 55% found once. Sequencing was done on a sample of peripheral blood or thyroid tissue (not recorded which). The receptors derive from a young man with Graves' hyperthyroidism.

The table lists this clonotype with a few counts. This chain connects TRBV29-1 to TRBJ2-7, with 7 bases lining up with TRBD2. CDR3 size: 14 residues. Germline V gene data show CDR1 as SQVTM and CDR2 as ANQGSEA. V was pared by 3 bases and J by 0 bases, with 5 bases of the junction left unmatched. CDR3 sequence (DNA): TGCAGCGTTGACGCCGGGGGGAGCTCCTACGAGCAGTACTTC. This codes for CSVDAGGSSYEQYF.

This clonotype came up many times. Just one base apart from a much larger clone, this may be a read error. The genes are TRBV29-1 and TRBJ1-1, with D perhaps TRBD1 (6 bases). This CDR3 is built from 16 residues. The V gene's germline CDR1 is SQVTM and CDR2 ANQGSEA. The CDR3 coding sequence is TGCAGCGTACAGGGTTTAGGGTTGTCGAAGAACACTGAAGCTTCCTTT. Translating it yields CSVQGLGLSKNTEASF.

Notes on this clonotype: At one of its ends the junction is not consistent with the germline gene, which may arise from a read error. The chain is built from TRBV24-1 and TRBJ2-2; TRBD1 or TRBD2 may be the D gene (5 bases each). This CDR3 spans 16 amino acids. Germline CDR1 KGHDR, CDR2 SFDVKD. The CDR3 bases are TGTGCCACCAATGATTCCGTACAGGTGGGAGCCGGGGAGCTGTTCTTT. This gives the protein CATNDSVQVGAGELFF.

This clonotype occurred many times. V gene TRBV7-2 combines with J gene TRBJ1-2; D is ambiguous. V was trimmed by 4 bases and J by 0 bases, leaving 9 bases between them. CDR3 length equals 14 residues. Germline CDR1 SGHTA, CDR2 FQGNSA. This chain's CDR3 is CASSWQASNYGYTF. In DNA form, the CDR3 reads TGTGCCAGCAGCTGGCAGGCCTCTAACTATGGCTACACCTTC. Full variable domain (rest looked up from reference TRBV7-2 and TRBJ1-2): GAGVSQSPSNKVTEKGKDVELRCDPISGHTALYWYRQSLGQGLEFLIYFQGNSAPDKSGLPSDRFSAERTGGSVSTLTIQRTQQEDSAVYLCASSWQASNYGYTFGSGTRLTVV.

At least ten counts were recorded for this clonotype. The genes are TRBV20-1 and TRBJ2-7; 10 bases line up with TRBD2. From germline, CDR1 is DFQATT and CDR2 SNEGSKA (reference sequence). Losses at the gene ends were 5 bases for V and 1 base for J; bases not matched to a gene: 8. This CDR3 has 15 residues. CDR3 in amino acids: CSAARLAGLSYEQYF. CDR3 nucleotide sequence: TGCAGTGCTGCAAGACTAGCGGGCTTGTCCTACGAGCAGTACTTC.

The chain links TRBV29-1 to TRBJ2-3; possible D gene TRBD1, 6 bases. The V gene lost 7 bases and the J gene lost 1 base, with 12 bases spanning the gap. Germline loops: CDR1 SQVTM, CDR2 ANQGSEA. CDR3 size: 13 residues. CDR3 loop: CSARGWGTDTQYF. CDR3 DNA sequence: TGCAGCGCCAGGGGATGGGGCACAGATACGCAGTATTTT.

In its sample, this clonotype was seen a few times. An end of the junction differs from the germline gene, which may be a read error. The chain combines TRBV20-1 with TRBJ2-7; 9 bases fit TRBD1. CDR3 size: 15 residues. Per germline, CDR1 DFQATT and CDR2 SNEGSKA (reference sequence). This CDR3 reads CSARDLGTGTYEQYF. The CDR3 DNA follows: TGCAGTGCTAGAGATCTCGGGACAGGGACGTACGAGCAATACTTC.

This chain joins TRBV10-3 and TRBJ2-5; 12 bases map to TRBD2. Per germline, CDR1 ENHRY and CDR2 SYGVKD. The CDR3 extends over 15 amino acids. The V segment lost 8 bases and the J segment 2 bases; nucleotides outside the gene matches: 6. CDR3 sequence reads: CAIGTTSGGQETQYF. The CDR3 nucleotides are TGTGCCATCGGAACGACTAGCGGGGGACAAGAGACCCAGTACTTC.

This clonotype was detected only once. The V and J genes are TRBV6-1 and TRBJ1-1; 11 bases align to TRBD1. The trim removed 5 bases at V and 11 bases at J, leaving 10 bases unmatched. Germline CDR1 is MNHNS and CDR2 is SASEGT. The CDR3 consists of 14 residues. The CDR3 nucleotides read TGTGCCAGCAGTCCCGACTGGACAGGGGGCCCCGCTTTCTTT. It translates to CASSPDWTGGPAFF.

The CDR3 DNA reads as TGTGCCATCAGTTGGGCAAAAGGGGGCGCCGGGAGCAATCAGCCCCAGCATTTT. This sequence encodes CAISWAKGGAGSNQPQHF. This rearrangement joins TRBV10-3 to TRBJ1-5; 7 nucleotides align to TRBD1. Losses at the gene ends were 5 bases for V and 1 base for J; bases not matched to a gene: 14. Germline V CDR1 and CDR2: ENHRY, SYGVKD. The CDR3 spans 18 residues.

This clonotype was recorded a few times. The chain is built from TRBV10-3 and TRBJ2-5; D gene ambiguous. The CDR3 is made up of 12 amino acids. Per the germline V gene, CDR1 is ENHRY and CDR2 is SYGVKD. Deletions cut 0 bases from V and 7 bases from J, with 6 bases between. The CDR3 DNA reads TGTGCCATCAGTGAGTCGGAGTTGACCCAGTACTTC. Protein sequence: CAISESELTQYF.

The chain employs TRBV20-1 and TRBJ2-5; the D gene is possibly TRBD1 (6 bases). Germline V CDR1 and CDR2: DFQATT, SNEGSKA (reference sequence). The V end was cut by 6 bases, the J end by 5 bases, with 10 bases between. The CDR3 contains 11 residues. CDR3 region: CSATRGETQYF. The DNA for the CDR3 is TGCAGTGCAACGAGGGGGGAGACCCAGTACTTC.

This clonotype was recorded many times. The genes are TRBV7-8 and TRBJ2-7; weak D call: TRBD1 (5 bases). The CDR3 totals 15 residues. Trimming took off 1 base at V and 0 bases at J, with 10 bases between the two ends. Germline V gene data show CDR1 as SGHVS and CDR2 as FQNEAQ. The CDR3 DNA is TGTGCCAGCAGCTTAGTTACAGGAAGCTCCTACGAGCAGTACTTC. Amino acids: CASSLVTGSSYEQYF.

The chain links TRBV12-3 or TRBV12-4 to TRBJ2-7; TRBD2 agrees at 7 bases. V lost 3 bases, J lost 4 bases, and 6 bases stayed unmatched. This CDR3 comprises 14 residues. CDR3 in amino acids: CASSFRGTIYEQYF. CDR3 nucleotide sequence: TGTGCCAGCAGTTTTCGGGGGACTATTTACGAGCAGTACTTC.

This rearrangement joins TRBV7-8 to TRBJ2-7; D is possibly TRBD1 (7 bases). The CDR3 length is 15 residues. Trimming left V 1 base short and J 1 base short, with 11 bases between. Germline assignment: CDR1 SGHVS and CDR2 FQNEAQ. The CDR3 DNA reads TGTGCCAGCAGCTTAGGGGCGGGACAGTCCTACGAGCAGTACTTC. Translated: CASSLGAGQSYEQYF.

As for this clonotype: A single base separates this from a much larger clone, so it may be a read error. The genes are TRBV30 and TRBJ1-5, with a tentative D call TRBD1 (5 bases). CDR1 is GTSNPN and CDR2 is SVGIG in the germline V gene (reference sequence). The CDR3 loop spans 15 amino acids. V lost 0 bases, J lost 9 bases, and 18 bases lay in between. CDR3 nucleotides: TGTGCCTGGAGTGTAGGGTGTGAGGGGACCAGGCCCCAGCATTTT. Protein product: CAWSVGCEGTRPQHF.

The V gene is TRBV2, the J gene TRBJ2-5, with D possibly being TRBD1 or TRBD2 (6 bases each). The CDR3 runs 13 residues. The V and J ends lost 5 bases and 5 bases respectively, with 12 bases between them. Looked up from germline, CDR1 is SNHLY and CDR2 is FYNNEI. CDR3 sequence reads: CASSLQGGETQYF. The CDR3 nucleotides are TGTGCCAGCAGTCTACAGGGAGGTGAGACCCAGTACTTC.

This clonotype showed up many times. This chain joins TRBV13 and TRBJ2-6; D ambiguous. Trimming shortened V by 1 base and J by 0 bases, and 7 bases separated the two germline ends. The germline CDR1 and CDR2 sequences are PRHDT and FYEKMQ (reference sequence). This CDR3 region has 16 residues. CDR3 sequence reads: CASSLVRSSGANVLTF. The CDR3 DNA reads TGTGCCAGCAGCTTAGTCAGGAGCTCTGGGGCCAACGTCCTGACTTTC.